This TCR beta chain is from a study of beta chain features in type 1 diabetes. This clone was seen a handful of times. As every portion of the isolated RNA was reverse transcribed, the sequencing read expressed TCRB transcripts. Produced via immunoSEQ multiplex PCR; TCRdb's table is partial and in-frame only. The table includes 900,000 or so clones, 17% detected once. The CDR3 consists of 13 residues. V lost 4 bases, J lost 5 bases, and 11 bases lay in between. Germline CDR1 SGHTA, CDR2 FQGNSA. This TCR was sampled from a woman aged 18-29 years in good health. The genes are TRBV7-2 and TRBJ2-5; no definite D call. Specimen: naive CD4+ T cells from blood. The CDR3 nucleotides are TGTGCCAGCAGCTCGTCGAGTGCTGAGACCCAGTACTTC. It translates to CASSSSSAETQYF.